Following are 10 T cell receptor beta chains from one sample sequenced in a study of blood T cell repertoires in COVID-19. The table came from immunoSEQ multiplex PCR; TCRdb's copy has only in-frame clones and leaves some out. Of about 100,000 clones listed, roughly 90% are singletons. The sample taken for sequencing was peripheral blood. Receptors originate from a human donor with active COVID-19. The donor label of this sample is uncertain.

CDR3 protein: CASSQVAGLNPYEQYF. The CDR3 nucleotides read TGTGCCAGCAGCCAAGTCGCAGGGTTGAACCCCTACGAGCAGTACTTC. J is TRBJ2-7 and V is TRBV4-2; possibly TRBD1 for D (5 bases). Trimming cost V 1 base and J 2 bases, with 15 bases left between them. In germline, CDR1 is LGHNA, CDR2 YNFKEQ. There are 16 residues in the CDR3.

This clone was seen once. The chain has TRBV5-4 and TRBJ1-2, with D hard to call. V was pared by 4 bases and J by 5 bases, with 9 bases between. The CDR3 length is 12 residues. The germline CDR1 and CDR2 sequences are SGHNT and YYREEE (reference sequence). The CDR3 protein is CASSLQKYGYTF. DNA of the CDR3: TGTGCCAGCAGCCTACAGAAATATGGCTACACCTTC.

This chain uses TRBV7-9 with TRBJ2-2; D is unclear. The CDR3 is 16 amino acids. The V gene's germline CDR1 is SEHNR and CDR2 FQNEAQ (reference sequence). V was clipped by 0 bases and J by 5 bases, with 13 bases between them. In DNA form, the CDR3 reads TGTGCCAGCAGCTTAGCGTTTGACATCCCGACCGGGGAGCTGTTTTTT. Translating gives CASSLAFDIPTGELFF.

The J gene is TRBJ2-7, the V gene TRBV19; 8 bases are shared with TRBD2. Germline V gene sequence: CDR1 LNHDA, CDR2 SQIVND (reference sequence). Trimming at V came to 5 bases and at J to 0 bases, leaving 6 bases not matched to a gene. The CDR3 loop spans 15 amino acids. Written as DNA, the CDR3 is TGTGCCAGTAGTCCCGGACTAGCCGACTCCTACGAGCAGTACTTC. It codes for CASSPGLADSYEQYF.

V usage is TRBV18 and J usage is TRBJ2-1, with a tentative D call TRBD2 (6 bases). This CDR3 comprises 12 residues. Deletions cut 3 bases from V and 8 bases from J, with 8 bases between. In germline, CDR1 is KGHSH, CDR2 LQKENI. CDR3 residues: CASSPQRDEQFF. The CDR3 region has the DNA TGTGCCAGCTCACCCCAGCGGGATGAGCAGTTCTTC.

V and J are TRBV6-2 or TRBV6-3 and TRBJ2-3; 8 bases line up with TRBD2. The CDR3 contains 16 residues. Looked up from germline, CDR1 is MNHEY and CDR2 is SVGEGT. The trim removed 6 bases at V and 0 bases at J, leaving 8 bases unmatched. The CDR3 loop is CASSLTRLASTDTQYF. The CDR3 bases are TGTGCCAGCAGCCTCACCAGACTAGCGAGCACAGATACGCAGTATTTT.

The V and J genes are TRBV10-3 and TRBJ2-1, with TRBD1 matching over 7 bases. V trimming: 5 bases; J trimming: 0 bases; junction bases outside the gene matches: 4. The CDR3 runs 15 residues. The germline CDR1 and CDR2 sequences are ENHRY and SYGVKD. The CDR3, as DNA: TGTGCCATCAGTTCGGACAGGAGCTCCTACAATGAGCAGTTCTTC. Amino acids: CAISSDRSSYNEQFF.

CDR3 DNA sequence: TGTGCCAGCTCACCGGGACAGAGCATGAACACTGAAGCTTTCTTT. This sequence encodes CASSPGQSMNTEAFF. V gene TRBV18 combines with J gene TRBJ1-1, with 7 bases aligning to TRBD1. Germline trimming cut 3 bases from V and 0 bases from J; bases unmatched to any gene: 4. The CDR3 runs 15 residues. Germline V CDR1 and CDR2: KGHSH, LQKENI.

This clone was seen more than once but under ten times. The V and J genes are TRBV19 and TRBJ1-6, with 10 bases matching TRBD1. The V segment lost 7 bases and the J segment 7 bases; nucleotides outside the gene matches: 7. This CDR3 has 15 residues. The germline gives CDR1 LNHDA, CDR2 SQIVND (reference sequence). The DNA for the CDR3 is TGTGCCAGTACCTATAGGGGACAGGGGAATTCACCCCTCCACTTT. This codes for CASTYRGQGNSPLHF.

The J gene is TRBJ2-1, the V gene TRBV3-1 (or the pseudogene TRBV3-2); 8 bases map to TRBD1. With V trimmed by 4 bases and J by 10 bases, 6 bases remained unmatched. Per germline, CDR1 LGHDT and CDR2 YNNKEL (reference sequence). The CDR3 consists of 13 residues. CDR3 sequence: CASSRDRGPEQFF. CDR3 nucleotides: TGTGCCAGCAGCCGCGACAGGGGCCCCGAGCAGTTCTTC.